This passage covers 8 T cell receptor beta chains from one sample sequenced in a study of post-analysis software for immune sequencing data. Findings of the study overall: Patients used about five TRBV segments, including TRBV5-6, TRBV5-1 and TRBV20-1, more often than controls.

Prepared TCR beta cDNA libraries contained unique molecular identifiers. TCRdb analysed the PCR reads with MiXCR anew, one entry per CDR3 protein. The repertoire includes about 820,000 distinct CDR3 sequences, approximately 53% of them detected once, and under 6% sits in the top ten. No antigens are known for them. The specimen was blood. The source is a girl aged 10 to 17 with multiple sclerosis.

This clonotype was detected only a few times. The V call is TRBV9, the J call TRBJ2-3; D remains ambiguous. Trimming removed 4 bases from V and 2 bases from J, with 14 bases in between. This CDR3 has 15 amino acids. In germline, CDR1 is SGDLS, CDR2 YYNGEE. CDR3 protein: CASSNQPPSTDTQYF. The CDR3 nucleotides read TGTGCCAGCAGCAACCAACCTCCATCCACAGATACGCAGTATTTT.

This clonotype has a single count. This chain connects TRBV7-6 to TRBJ2-7; the match to TRBD1 covers 8 bases. The DNA end lines up better with TRBJ2-5; the J call may be wrong. CDR3 length: 16 amino acids. Germline lookup yields CDR1 SGHVS and CDR2 FNYEAQ. CDR3 in amino acids: CASSGSLGQGGQTQYF. In nucleotides, the CDR3 is TGTGCCAGCAGCGGGTCCCTCGGACAGGGTGGACAGACCCAGTACTTC.

There are a few counts of this clonotype. The chain uses TRBV20-1 and TRBJ2-5; TRBD2 matches at 7 bases. The CDR3 is 15 amino acids. Trimming took 3 bases from V and 2 from J; bases not matched to a gene: 9. Per the germline V gene, CDR1 is DFQATT and CDR2 is SNEGSKA (reference sequence). CDR3 amino acids: CSASPRDYAQETQYF. Here the CDR3 DNA reads TGCAGTGCTAGTCCACGGGACTACGCACAAGAGACCCAGTACTTC.

This sequence joins TRBV15 and TRBJ2-1, with a weak D call TRBD2 (6 bases). V was cut by 3 bases and J by 2 bases, with 11 bases left in between. The CDR3 consists of 15 residues. Germline CDR1 reads LNHNV; CDR2 reads YYDKDF (reference sequence). The CDR3 loop is CATSRDSGPYNEQFF. DNA of the CDR3: TGTGCCACCAGCAGGGATAGCGGACCCTACAATGAGCAGTTCTTC.

The gene calls are TRBV7-9 and TRBJ1-4; 8 bases line up with TRBD1. The CDR3 length is 14 residues. Germline assignment: CDR1 SEHNR and CDR2 FQNEAQ (reference sequence). V lost 4 bases, J lost 8 bases, and 6 bases stayed unmatched. CDR3 sequence (DNA): TGTGCCAGCAGCTGGGGGACAGGAGAAGAAAAACTGTTTTTT. The encoded protein is CASSWGTGEEKLFF.

The rearrangement uses TRBV27 and TRBJ2-1, with 7 bases fitting TRBD1. The V segment lost 8 bases and the J segment 0 bases; nucleotides outside the gene matches: 4. The CDR3 covers 14 residues. Per the germline V gene, CDR1 is MNHEY and CDR2 is SMNVEV (reference sequence). Written as DNA, the CDR3 is TGTGCCAGCCGTCAGGGGGACTCCTACAATGAGCAGTTCTTC. Protein product: CASRQGDSYNEQFF.

This clonotype was counted between two and nine times. The V and J genes are TRBV15 and TRBJ2-3; no definite D call. Germline V gives CDR1 LNHNV, CDR2 YYDKDF (reference sequence). V was clipped by 2 bases and J by 7 bases, with 31 bases between them. This CDR3 is built from 20 residues. CDR3 amino acids: CATSRPPAHTAIPPPNTQYF. The CDR3 DNA reads TGTGCCACCAGCAGACCACCCGCTCATACGGCGATCCCCCCCCCTAATACGCAGTATTTT.

This clonotype was counted between two and nine times. This rearrangement joins TRBV7-2 to TRBJ2-7; perhaps TRBD2 as D (6 bases). The V end was cut by 2 bases, the J end by 6 bases, with 11 bases between. CDR1 and CDR2 (germline): SGHTA, FQGNSA. The CDR3 covers 13 residues. The CDR3 is CASSLLPGGEQYF. In DNA form, the CDR3 reads TGTGCCAGCAGCTTACTTCCCGGGGGCGAGCAGTACTTC. Filled out from reference TRBV7-2 and TRBJ2-7, the complete variable domain reads GAGVSQSPSNKVTEKGKDVELRCDPISGHTALYWYRQSLGQGLEFLIYFQGNSAPDKSGLPSDRFSAERTGGSVSTLTIQRTQQEDSAVYLCASSLLPGGEQYFGPGTRLTVT.